The 30 T cell receptor beta chains reported below all come from one sample, sequenced in a study of tumor-infiltrating lymphocytes in primary liver carcinoma. Co-extracting RNA and DNA was done with roughly 18-32 mg of unsorted bulk tissue as input. TCR beta cDNA was prepared out of around 460 ng total RNA by means of a constant-region primer. Libraries covering TCR beta were generated through three nested multiplex PCR rounds (using a slightly modified ARM-PCR). Use of TRBV1-TRBV30 forward primers with a C-beta reverse primer characterized the first two PCR rounds, which lasted roughly 9 cycles each. TCRdb analysed the multiplex PCR reads with MiXCR anew, one entry per CDR3 protein. The table lists over 45,000 distinct CDR3 sequences, 71% of them singletons. The sequenced sample consisted of liver tumor tissue from sampling region 5. Subset specified: tumor region T5, tumor centre. The source is a man in his forties with primary liver carcinoma and hepatitis B virus infection.

As for this clonotype: Likely a read error: the CDR3 ends without its conserved phenylalanine or tryptophan. The V and J genes are TRBV2 and TRBJ2-4, with D perhaps TRBD2 (5 bases). The CDR3 sequence is 16 residues long. Germline V lookup: CDR1 SNHLY, CDR2 FYNNEI. The DNA of the CDR3 is TGTACCAGCAGTGATGATAGGGAGTTTCGATTAGGAATTCAGTACCTC. This encodes CTSSDDREFRLGIQYL.

Comments on this clonotype: The conserved phenylalanine or tryptophan normally closing the CDR3 is absent here, so this likely arose from a read error. V usage is TRBV4-2 and J usage is TRBJ1-2; D is uncertain. Germline CDR1 and CDR2: LGHNA and YNFKEQ. This CDR3 has 16 amino acids. Between the trimmed V and J ends, which lost 0 bases and 3 bases, there was a span of 14 bases. The CDR3 spells CASSQEAWHIDYGYTL. The DNA for the CDR3 is TGTGCCAGCAGCCAAGAGGCTTGGCATATCGACTATGGCTACACCTTA.

In regard to this clonotype: One end of the junction is discordant with germline, which a read error may explain. V and J are TRBV20-1 and TRBJ1-5; TRBD1 matches 9 bases. Germline values: CDR1 DFQATT, CDR2 SNEGSKA (reference sequence). CDR3 length equals 16 residues. Here the CDR3 reads CTATGEGQGDYQPQHF. CDR3 nucleotides: TGCACTGCTACGGGGGAGGGACAGGGTGATTACCAGCCCCAGCATTTT.

On this clonotype: An end of the junction does not agree with germline; a read error may underlie this. CDR3 bases: TGTGCCAGCAGCTTAGGGAGTAGCGGCCCGGGAAAGACTCAGTACTTC. Its protein is CASSLGSSGPGKTQYF. The chain couples TRBV11-2 to TRBJ2-5; tentatively, D is TRBD2 (6 bases). This CDR3 has 16 amino acids. The germline CDR1 and CDR2 sequences are SGHAT and FQNNGV.

As regards this clonotype: The junction and the germline gene differ at one end; a read error may be behind it. The CDR3 nucleotides are TGTGCCAGCAGTCTCCCCAATCAGCCCCGGTATTTT. This sequence encodes CASSLPNQPRYF. The chain recombines TRBV6-6 with TRBJ1-5; the D is unclear. The CDR3 has 12 residues. Germline loops: CDR1 MNHNY, CDR2 SVGAGI (reference sequence).

Comments on this clonotype: This CDR3 is missing its conserved last phenylalanine or tryptophan, likely due to a read error. V usage is TRBV6-2 or TRBV6-3 and J usage is TRBJ2-7; 9 bases match TRBD2. Germline V gives CDR1 MNHEY, CDR2 SVGEGT. The CDR3 runs 15 residues. V trimming: 2 bases; J trimming: 0 bases; junction bases outside the gene matches: 2. For the CDR3, the DNA is TGTGCCAGCAGTTACATTAGCGGGAGCTCCTACGAGCAGTACATC. Translating it yields CASSYISGSSYEQYI.

V is TRBV11-2 and J is TRBJ1-4; D is ambiguous. The V end was cut by 2 bases, the J end by 8 bases, with 12 bases between. Per the germline V gene, CDR1 is SGHAT and CDR2 is FQNNGV. CDR3 length: 14 residues. CDR3 DNA sequence: TGTGCCAGCAGCTTACAAGTTGGGAACGAAAAACTGTTTTTT. This translates into CASSLQVGNEKLFF. The full variable domain, its missing parts supplied by reference TRBV11-2 and TRBJ1-4, is EAGVAQSPRYKIIEKRQSVAFWCNPISGHATLYWYQQILGQGPKLLIQFQNNGVVDDSQLPKDRFSAERLKGVDSTLKIQPAKLEDSAVYLCASSLQVGNEKLFFGSGTQLSVL.

A note on this clonotype: One end of the junction fails to match germline, which may point to a read error. V gene TRBV5-5 combines with J gene TRBJ2-1; D uncertain. Germline CDR1 is SGHKS and CDR2 is YYEKEE (reference sequence). This CDR3 is built from 14 residues. CDR3 coding DNA: TGTGCCAGCAGATTGCTGACCTCCTACAATAAGCAGTTCTTC. Translating it yields CASRLLTSYNKQFF.

The chain recombines TRBV20-1 with TRBJ1-5, with unresolved D. Germline V gene sequence: CDR1 DFQATT, CDR2 SNEGSKA (reference sequence). This CDR3 region has 12 residues. As DNA, the CDR3 is TGCGGATCGGGAGCCGGGATTCAGCCCCAGCATTTT. Its translation is CGSGAGIQPQHF.

In this sample, this clonotype turned up a few times. This clone may be a read error of a much larger clone one base away. This chain connects TRBV12-3 or TRBV12-4 to TRBJ2-7; 10 bases fit TRBD1. There are 14 residues in the CDR3. The DNA for the CDR3 is TGTGTCAGCAGTTTTGGACAGGGGGTTTACGAGCAGTACTTC. It encodes CVSSFGQGVYEQYF.

On this clonotype: A read error may account for a junction end that differs from germline. V is TRBV28 and J is TRBJ2-3; D is undetermined. The CDR3 is 16 residues long. In germline, CDR1 is MDHEN, CDR2 SYDVKM. The CDR3 DNA sequence: TGTGTCAGCAACTCCGCAGTGACTTTCGTGGGAGATACGCAGTATTTT. It yields the protein CVSNSAVTFVGDTQYF.

V is TRBV2 and J is TRBJ2-3; the D gene is possibly TRBD2 (5 bases). The CDR3 is 15 residues long. The V gene lost 8 bases and the J gene lost 6 bases, with 21 bases spanning the gap. Germline V lookup: CDR1 SNHLY, CDR2 FYNNEI. The CDR3 protein is CASRALSGSGDTQYF. The CDR3 DNA reads TGTGCCAGCCGTGCGTTGTCGGGATCGGGGGATACGCAGTATTTT.

This clonotype was detected many times. This chain connects TRBV29-1 to TRBJ2-3; 8 bases agree with TRBD1. Germline lookup yields CDR1 SQVTM and CDR2 ANQGSEA. The ends lost 4 bases at V and 5 bases at J; junction bases unmatched: 11. The CDR3 sequence is 15 residues long. CDR3 sequence (DNA): TGCAGCGTTGCGTGGGCAGGGGGCATAGGAGATACGCAGTATTTT. Encoded protein: CSVAWAGGIGDTQYF.

This clonotype has a single count. Mismatch with germline at one junction end may stem from a read error. The rearrangement joins TRBV28 to TRBJ2-1; D is ambiguous. The CDR3 covers 16 residues. Germline V gene lookup returns CDR1 MDHEN and CDR2 SYDVKM. The DNA for the CDR3 is TGTGTCAGCAGTTTGGTAGACTTTCGGGCATTTGGCAGGAAGTTCTTC. Protein product: CVSSLVDFRAFGRKFF.

This clonotype has a handful of counts. This chain uses TRBV2 with TRBJ1-1; D not resolved. Germline CDR1 and CDR2: SNHLY and FYNNEI. This CDR3 is 13 amino acids long. V gave up 5 bases and J gave up 6 bases, with 13 bases separating them. In DNA form, the CDR3 reads TGTGCCAGCAGTACAACACGAAACGCTGAAGCTTTCTTT. As protein: CASSTTRNAEAFF.

Worth noting for this clonotype: A much larger clone lies a single base off, so this may be a read error. The chain links TRBV6-1 to TRBJ2-2; D is possibly TRBD1 or TRBD2 (6 bases each). CDR3 length equals 15 residues. CDR1 MNHNS and CDR2 SASEGT come from the germline V gene. This CDR3 is CASSEGHVNTGGLFF. CDR3 DNA sequence: TGTGCCAGCAGTGAGGGACACGTGAACACCGGGGGGCTGTTTTTT.

A remark on this clonotype: Relative to the germline gene, one junction end is altered; a read error may explain this. The CDR3 DNA sequence: TGTGCCAGCAACTTAGTAGGGGGAGAGCGGTACTTC. It is translated as CASNLVGGERYF. The gene calls are TRBV7-9 and TRBJ2-7; possibly TRBD1 for D (6 bases). This CDR3 is 12 amino acids long. Germline V lookup: CDR1 SEHNR, CDR2 FQNEAQ (reference sequence).

To note about this clonotype: With a much larger clone just one base away, this may be a read error. V usage is TRBV28 and J usage is TRBJ1-3, with TRBD1 as a possible D gene (5 bases). Germline V gene sequence: CDR1 MDHEN, CDR2 SYDVKM. The CDR3 runs 19 residues. The CDR3 DNA sequence: TGTGCCAGCCGTTTATTCAAATTGGGGGGGATGAGCTCTGGAAACACCATATATTTT. Its protein is CASRLFKLGGMSSGNTIYF.

Comments on this clonotype: Without the conserved terminal phenylalanine or tryptophan, this CDR3 likely stems from a read error. The V and J genes are TRBV13 and TRBJ1-2; the D is unclear. CDR3 length: 13 amino acids. V was shortened by 7 bases and J by 6 bases, with 15 bases between the two germline ends. From germline, CDR1 is PRHDT and CDR2 FYEKMQ (reference sequence). In DNA, the CDR3 is TGTGCCAGCACTCTGGGCCCTCTTGATGGCTACACCTTA. It is translated as CASTLGPLDGYTL.

The CDR3 DNA reads TGTGCCAGCAGACACTCCAATACCGGGACAGGGGTCCTAGATACGCAGTATTTT. Translated, it gives CASRHSNTGTGVLDTQYF. The chain uses TRBV28 and TRBJ2-3; 10 bases align to TRBD1. Per the germline V gene, CDR1 is MDHEN and CDR2 is SYDVKM. The CDR3 is made up of 18 amino acids. J lost 5 bases, V lost 6 bases, and 17 bases had no gene match.

The chain uses TRBV6-5 and TRBJ2-7; TRBD2 agrees at 9 bases. The CDR3 runs to 14 residues. Germline CDR1 is MNHEY and CDR2 is SVGAGI. Trimming at V came to 11 bases and at J to 7 bases, leaving 15 bases not matched to a gene. CDR3 in DNA: TGTGCCTCCAGGTCGGAGGGACTAGCATATGAGCAGTACTTC. Residues: CASRSEGLAYEQYF.

This clonotype was counted only a few times. The rearrangement links TRBV20-1 to TRBJ2-7; D ambiguous. The V and J ends lost 6 bases and 2 bases respectively, with 11 bases between them. Germline CDR1 and CDR2: DFQATT and SNEGSKA (reference sequence). This CDR3 has 12 amino acids. CDR3 sequence (DNA): TGCAGTGCCCAAGACGGAGCCTACGAGCAGTACTTC. As protein: CSAQDGAYEQYF.

This chain connects TRBV7-9 to TRBJ1-5, with D uncertain. Per the germline V gene, CDR1 is SEHNR and CDR2 is FQNEAQ (reference sequence). CDR3 size: 12 residues. The CDR3: CTGSPSNQPQHF. For the CDR3, the DNA is TGTACCGGCAGCCCCTCCAATCAGCCCCAGCATTTT.

Concerning this clonotype itself: A much larger clone differs from this one at a single base, so this may be a read error. The V gene is TRBV7-8, the J gene TRBJ2-1; the match to TRBD2 covers 8 bases. This CDR3 is 16 amino acids long. Germline CDR1 is SGHVS and CDR2 is FQNEAQ. The CDR3 loop reads CANSYPQREIRNEQFF. CDR3 in DNA: TGTGCCAACAGCTACCCGCAGCGGGAGATTAGGAATGAGCAGTTCTTC.

J is TRBJ2-1 and V is TRBV30; D is unresolved. CDR3 length: 12 amino acids. V lost 2 bases and J 6 bases, leaving 8 bases between the germline ends. Germline CDR1 is GTSNPN and CDR2 is SVGIG (reference sequence). The CDR3 region is CAWSMPFNEQFF. The CDR3 nucleotides read TGTGCCTGGAGTATGCCCTTCAATGAGCAGTTCTTC.

A remark on this clonotype: This may be a read error, as it is one base from a much larger clone. The CDR3 end shows no conserved phenylalanine or tryptophan, and so a read error is likely. The rearrangement links TRBV5-1 to TRBJ2-5, with TRBD1 identical over 8 bases. Germline CDR1 is SGHRS and CDR2 is YFSETQ. The CDR3 covers 16 residues. Losses at the gene ends were 4 bases for V and 1 base for J; bases not matched to a gene: 9. The CDR3, as DNA: TGCGCCAGCAGCCGCCCCGGGACAGGAGTCCAAGAGACCCAGTACATC. Its protein product is CASSRPGTGVQETQYI.

The table lists this clonotype with a count of one. J is TRBJ2-7 and V is TRBV29-1, with 8 bases matching TRBD1. The CDR3 length is 13 residues. J lost 10 bases, V lost 5 bases, and 13 bases had no gene match. Looked up from germline, CDR1 is SQVTM and CDR2 is ANQGSEA. CDR3 sequence (DNA): TGCAGCGTTCCCCGGGCAGGGGGCTACAACCAGTACTTC. It specifies CSVPRAGGYNQYF.

This clonotype was detected only a few times. The J gene is TRBJ2-7, the V gene TRBV21-1. TRBV21-1 is tagged as a pseudogene. The CDR3 contains 12 residues. The CDR3 sequence is CAAVEKPLEQYF. The CDR3 coding sequence is TGTGCCGCCGTGGAAAAGCCCCTCGAGCAGTACTTC.

With respect to this clonotype: One junction end does not reproduce the germline sequence, and a read error may be involved. V and J are TRBV6-5 and TRBJ2-1, with D tentatively TRBD2 (5 bases). CDR1 MNHEY and CDR2 SVGAGI come from the germline V gene. The CDR3 has 15 residues. CDR3 region: CVSSARESSYNEQFF. In DNA form, the CDR3 reads TGTGTCAGCAGCGCGAGGGAGAGCTCCTACAATGAGCAGTTCTTT.

In its sample, this clonotype is medium-sized. V and J are TRBV29-1 and TRBJ2-2; no definite D call. The ends were cut back, 4 bases at V and 2 bases at J, with 5 bases in the middle. CDR3 length: 12 amino acids. Germline CDR1 is SQVTM and CDR2 is ANQGSEA. The CDR3: CSVATNTGELFF. In nucleotides, the CDR3 is TGCAGCGTTGCTACAAACACCGGGGAGCTGTTTTTT.